This T cell receptor (beta chain) was retrieved from a study of cytomegalovirus exposure and HLA in healthy donors. Note on this clone: Antigen specificity is unknown.

Germline V CDR1 and CDR2: ENHRY, SYGVKD. This CDR3 region has 14 residues. This PCR relied on a set of 60 Vbeta primers and 13 Jbeta primers. Sequenced by immunoSEQ multiplex PCR; TCRdb stores in-frame clones only, minus some. In the table there are roughly 120,000 clones, roughly four fifths of which are singletons. Study-wide points: Excluded were some V segments that proved indistinguishable, including TRBV6-2 and TRBV6-3.

Material: PBMCs. The chain recombines TRBV10-3 with TRBJ2-5; perhaps TRBD2 as D (5 bases). Near its end, the DNA agrees better with TRBJ2-7, so the J call may be wrong. The origin of this receptor is a male donor in good health and CMV-seropositive. Here the CDR3 reads CAISEGERLDEQYF. CDR3 coding DNA: TGTGCCATCAGTGAGGGGGAGAGGCTTGACGAGCAGTACTTC.